This paragraph covers one T cell receptor beta chain sequence. There is no known antigen for this receptor. No quality values exist for individual bases; no much larger clone is one base distant. These data belong to a study of cytomegalovirus exposure and HLA in healthy donors (dated by TCRdb to about 2017). Turning to the overall study: An earlier analysis of roughly 570 of the donors reported 250 to 300 Gb of sequence data and around 100 million unique TCR beta sequences obtained from approximately 180 million T cells. In a later analysis, previously published TCR beta repertoires from 600 to 850 donors were re-analyzed and high-resolution HLA genotyping was added so that TCR occurrence patterns could be studied. HLA typing included class I and class II loci at four-digit resolution. Several DR-DQ haplotypes were treated as single units for association and clustering because of strong linkage in the cohort. Genome-wide SNP genotypes for about 65% of the roughly 670 donors were used in a later genetic analysis, which treated that subset as a discovery cohort. The T cell repertoires of around 730 subjects were profiled by immunosequencing and related to cytomegalovirus serostatus. An early release that covered 500 to 800 HLA-typed donors contained about 290 gigabases of sequencing data and some 87 million unique TCR sequences. The number of typed donors differed by locus: about 620-640 for A, B, C, DRB1 and DQB1; approximately 530 for DQA1; 606 for DPA1; and roughly 450 for DPB1. Alongside the repertoire data, information on donor age, sex, ethnicity and CMV serostatus was compiled. Among a few hundred genotyped donors of the cohort, an average of approximately 240,000 unique TCR beta nucleotide sequences were sequenced per donor, about a sixth of them non-productive. To predict cytomegalovirus infection status, the study combined high-throughput TCR immunosequencing, statistical association of individual TCRs with disease status, and machine learning. All discovery cohort repertoires had been generated using a single sequencing platform. Rather than drawing on any new phenotypic data, the later analysis identified candidate immune exposures from TCR beta sequences and the way those sequences occurred across donors. The study was designed to test whether signatures of past pathogen exposure could be identified by cataloging public T cell receptors. A separate validation cohort of about 110 different subjects was used in addition to the approximately 700-subject first cohort. In an earlier analysis of roughly 600 of the donors, high-throughput TCR beta sequencing was used to judge whether each TCR beta V gene segment behaved as functional or pseudogenic. The genetic ancestry cluster associated with self-reported Caucasian donors included about four fifths of the roughly 400 genotyped donors.

The library was generated by the immunoSEQ multiplex PCR assay. The multiplex PCR relied on a mix of 60 forward primers for TCR Vbeta segments and 13 reverse primers for TCR Jbeta segments. A multiplex PCR assay on genomic DNA amplified the CDR3 region of rearranged TCR beta genes. On the Illumina HiSeq System, the amplified TCR beta libraries were sequenced as 87-base-pair reads. Regarding the original processing steps: In a later analysis, some 80 million unique TCR beta chains were counted across the 500 to 850 repertoires, and roughly 10 million of these chains were shared by at least two donors. A nearest-neighbor algorithm error-corrected the raw reads and collapsed the reads into unique sequences, merging closely related sequences to remove PCR and sequencing errors. Alignment of CDR3 sequences to IMGT reference sequences was used to assign V, D and J gene segments. For a sequence to be retained, a match of at least six nucleotides to both a V gene segment and a J gene segment was required. A rearrangement counted as productive if the CDR3 had no stop codons and remained in frame with V and J, and every other rearrangement counted as non-productive. Following IMGT convention, CDR3 was defined as the stretch from the second conserved V-encoded cysteine to the conserved J-encoded phenylalanine. The earlier analysis of 550 to 650 of the donors excluded any sequence lacking an unambiguous match to a single V gene segment. In an earlier analysis of about 590 of the donors, a V segment was called functional when productive rearrangements were above 56.7%, and segregating when the standard deviation between donors exceeded 5%. A statistical classification framework was built to diagnose cytomegalovirus status from the catalog of TCR beta chain sequences. V and J gene assignment, in a later analysis, came from comparing TCR nucleotide sequences with IMGT/GENE-DB human TR gene sequences. In a later analysis, CDR3 sequences and most-parsimonious VDJ recombination scenarios were assigned using the TCRdist pipeline. In a later analysis, each TCR beta chain was defined by its CDR3 amino acid sequence together with its V-gene family, and reads lacking a unique V-gene family were excluded. A later analysis removed several hundred highly shared, low-generation-probability nucleotide sequences to deal with suspected cross-contamination and a sequencing artifact. A later analysis calculated a clonal expansion index for each public chain from normalized within-repertoire ranks of inferred template counts. Generation probabilities in a later analysis came from a VDJ recombination model fitted to out-of-frame rearrangements, and those results were checked against IGoR. In a later analysis, TCR-TCR, TCR-HLA and TCR-CMV co-occurrence was scored with hypergeometric tests, and a repertoire-size bias correction was applied to TCR pairs. False discovery rates were estimated in a later analysis by permuting HLA or CMV assignments 20 times. In a later analysis, co-occurring TCRs were grouped with DBSCAN, and TCRdist sequence similarity was added when clustering was performed within HLA-allele-positive subsets. Repertoires with fewer than 30,000 or more than 120,000 public chains, plus five repertoires with anomalous nucleotide sharing, were excluded from co-occurrence clustering. TCRdb obtained this table from immuneACCESS and retained in-frame rearrangements with V and J assigned. These tables miss some clones; where compared with another copy, unresolved V genes account for less than half of the shortfall, and the remainder is unexplained. The V and J calls and the clone size are those of that table, but D and trimming were determined from the DNA. This sample has approximately 150,000 clones in its table, and 80% of those were observed once. The top ten clonotypes cover 6% to 7.5% of the sample.

The cohort comprised 550 to 700 healthy bone marrow donors. All cohort members were sampled while nominally healthy, although unrecorded immune exposures were likely present. The donor tested CMV seropositive, placing the donor among the 289 seropositive members of the cohort. A peripheral blood sample was collected from each donor, and TCR beta sequencing was performed on peripheral blood mononuclear cells. The Qiagen DNeasy Blood Extraction Kit was used to extract genomic DNA from the blood cell samples. The germline V gene gives CDR1 as SQVTM and CDR2 as ANQGSEA. The junction shows trimming of 6 bases on V and 1 base on J, and the gene matches do not reach 5 bases of it. From the cysteine through the phenylalanine, the CDR3 covers 14 amino acids. The CDR3 DNA has 42 bases and is translated from base 1. Study-wide findings and limitations: The classifier was reported to diagnose cytomegalovirus status with high specificity and sensitivity in both the original and validation cohorts. The cohort was sequenced for TCR beta chains only, and without alpha or paired-chain data the features that could be detected were limited. A further reported finding was that TCR beta sequences accurately predicted the HLA-A and HLA-B alleles for most subjects in the first cohort. According to a later analysis, TCR association rates differed among HLA loci, with DRB1 alleles showing the most associated TCRs and HLA-C alleles showing the fewest. At a false discovery rate of 0.05, a later analysis linked roughly 17,000 TCR beta sequences to specific HLA alleles. Some IMGT-functional V segments, including TRBV6-2 and TRBV6-3, could not be distinguished by the 87-base-pair reads and were therefore excluded. When HLA alleles, especially DR and DQ, strongly co-occurred, TCR associations were difficult to assign to individual alleles. According to a later genetic analysis, donors in an Asian-associated ancestry cluster had fewer N-insertions in productive TCRs than the roughly 670-donor mean. A cluster of highly shared sequence variants was judged likely to be a technical artifact of the sequencing pipeline. According to a later analysis, most CMV-associated TCR beta chains appeared to be HLA-restricted, and the HLA associations seemed to be driven largely by CMV exposure. V-gene and J-gene trimming of TCR beta chains was associated with a missense DCLRE1C variant in a later genetic analysis, and the association was replicated in an independent cohort. In an earlier analysis of a few hundred of the donors, most TCR beta V segments were observed in productive rearrangements about 90% or about 30% of the time, broadly matching IMGT annotations. According to the authors, the approach could potentially be generalized to other disease states and immunological phenotypes. Roughly uniform sequencing depth across donors was assumed in presence/absence analyses, although this assumption may not hold. A total of 150 to 200 TCR beta chains were listed by the study as associated with cytomegalovirus. In a later analysis, HLA-associated TCR beta chains showed more clonal expansion and lower generation probabilities than non-associated chains that were equally common. In vitro tests confirmed that a few of the cytomegalovirus-associated TCR beta chains recognize cytomegalovirus antigens. Across donors, most TCR sequences were observed very rarely, whereas some public TCRs were present in many individuals. Because HLA typing was unavailable for some donors at each locus, only the typed subset was used in association tests. Linkage disequilibrium might explain the correlated functional status among segregating V segments, but an unknown experimental factor could not be ruled out. CMV serostatus was the only immune exposure information available for the cohort. Several of the top co-occurrence clusters appeared to be linked to parvovirus B19, influenza, CMV and Epstein-Barr virus, according to a later analysis. Because counts were too low, 15 or so rarely observed V segments, including chromosome 9 orphons, were excluded from the earlier analysis of some 540 of the donors.

Sequenced: PBMCs. The V and J genes are TRBV29-1 and TRBJ1-1; 10 junctional bases match TRBD1. The receptor was isolated from a man aged 25-40 years in good health and CMV-seropositive. Read as DNA, the sequence is TGCAGCGTGAGACAGGGGGCCGGGAACACTGAAGCTTTCTTT. The resulting protein is CSVRQGAGNTEAFF. With all but the CDR3 taken from the reference TRBV29-1 and TRBJ1-1 genes, the full variable domain is: SAVISQKPSRDICQRGTSLTIQCQVDSQVTMMFWYRQQPGQSLTLIATANQGSEATYESGFVIDKFPISRPNLTFSTLTVSNMSPEDSSIYLCSVRQGAGNTEAFFGQGTRLTVV.